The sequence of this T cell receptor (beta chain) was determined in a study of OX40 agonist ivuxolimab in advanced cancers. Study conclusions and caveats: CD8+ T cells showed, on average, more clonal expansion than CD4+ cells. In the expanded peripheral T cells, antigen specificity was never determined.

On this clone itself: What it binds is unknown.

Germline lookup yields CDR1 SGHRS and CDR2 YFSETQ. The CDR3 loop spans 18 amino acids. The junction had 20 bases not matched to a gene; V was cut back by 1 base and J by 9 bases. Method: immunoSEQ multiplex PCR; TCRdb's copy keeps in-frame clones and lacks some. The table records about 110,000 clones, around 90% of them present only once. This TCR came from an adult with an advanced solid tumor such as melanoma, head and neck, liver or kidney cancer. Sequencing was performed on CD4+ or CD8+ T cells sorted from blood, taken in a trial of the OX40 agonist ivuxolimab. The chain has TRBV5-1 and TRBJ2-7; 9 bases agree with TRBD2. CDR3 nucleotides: TGCGCCAGCAGCTTGACCCCGTCGGCTAGCGGGATAATTTCTGGGCAGTACTTC. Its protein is CASSLTPSASGIISGQYF.